This T cell receptor (beta chain) appears in the sequencing data of a study of T cell repertoires in cytomegalovirus infection. Study background: Public TCR beta signatures marked donors with CMV infection and the matching HLA. Study-wide results and caveats: CMV-specific HLA-C-restricted TCR beta clonotypes dominated the ex vivo response.

Germline CDR1 SEHNR, CDR2 FQNEAQ (reference sequence). V dropped 5 bases and J dropped 3 bases, with 10 bases sitting between them. This CDR3 comprises 13 residues. This clonotype was found many times. Its antigen is still unknown. TCRdb itself ran the reads through MiXCR, one entry per CDR3 protein. The table shows about 260,000 distinct CDR3 sequences, with approximately 8.3% occurring only once. The sequenced material came from PBMCs. The rearrangement uses TRBV7-9 and TRBJ1-1, with unresolved D. This clonotype originated in a human donor in good health (CMV status not recorded). Some clones in this sample may be carry-over from other donors' samples. Here the CDR3 reads CASSPSSYTEAFF. The CDR3 nucleotides are TGTGCCAGCAGCCCATCGTCCTACACTGAAGCTTTCTTT.